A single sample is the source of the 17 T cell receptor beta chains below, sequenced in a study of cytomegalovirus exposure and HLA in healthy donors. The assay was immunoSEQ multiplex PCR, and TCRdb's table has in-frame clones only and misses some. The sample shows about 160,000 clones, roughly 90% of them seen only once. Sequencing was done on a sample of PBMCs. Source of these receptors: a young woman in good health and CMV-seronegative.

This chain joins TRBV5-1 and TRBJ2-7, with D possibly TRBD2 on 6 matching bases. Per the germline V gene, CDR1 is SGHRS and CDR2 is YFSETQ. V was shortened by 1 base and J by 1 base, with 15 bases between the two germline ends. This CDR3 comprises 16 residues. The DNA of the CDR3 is TGCGCCAGCAGCTTGACCGGCGGGGCCCAATCCTACGAGCAGTACTTC. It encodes CASSLTGGAQSYEQYF.

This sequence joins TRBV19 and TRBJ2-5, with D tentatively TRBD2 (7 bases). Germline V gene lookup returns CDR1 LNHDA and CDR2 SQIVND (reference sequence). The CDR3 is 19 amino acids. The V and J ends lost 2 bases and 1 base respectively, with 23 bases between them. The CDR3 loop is CASSITDGGGGPPQETQYF. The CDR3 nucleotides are TGTGCCAGTAGTATAACAGATGGGGGCGGGGGCCCTCCCCAAGAGACCCAGTACTTC. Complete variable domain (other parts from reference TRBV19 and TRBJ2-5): DGGITQSPKYLFRKEGQNVTLSCEQNLNHDAMYWYRQDPGQGLRLIYYSQIVNDFQKGDIAEGYSVSREKKESFPLTVTSAQKNPTAFYLCASSITDGGGGPPQETQYFGPGTRLLVL.

CDR3 in amino acids: CASSPGGEKLFF. DNA for the CDR3: TGTGCCAGCAGCCCCGGGGGGGAAAAACTGTTTTTT. This chain links TRBV6-5 with TRBJ1-4; D perhaps matches TRBD1 (5 bases). The ends were cut back, 6 bases at V and 8 bases at J, with 10 bases in the middle. This CDR3 has 12 amino acids. The germline V gene encodes CDR1 MNHEY and CDR2 SVGAGI.

The DNA for the CDR3 is TGTGCCAGCAGCAACACGGGGGGCCCATACAATGAGCAGTTCTTC. This codes for CASSNTGGPYNEQFF. The chain uses TRBV9 and TRBJ2-1; tentative D call: TRBD2 (7 bases). Germline CDR1 SGDLS, CDR2 YYNGEE. With 4 bases removed from V and 4 bases from J, the gap between germline ends came to 15 bases. This CDR3 is 15 amino acids long.

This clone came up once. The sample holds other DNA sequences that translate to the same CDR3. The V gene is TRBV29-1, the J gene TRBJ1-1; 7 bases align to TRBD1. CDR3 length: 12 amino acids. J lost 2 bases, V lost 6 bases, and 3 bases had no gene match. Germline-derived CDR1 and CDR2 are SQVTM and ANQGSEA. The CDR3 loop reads CSVRQGNTEAFF. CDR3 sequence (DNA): TGCAGCGTCCGACAGGGTAACACTGAAGCTTTCTTT.

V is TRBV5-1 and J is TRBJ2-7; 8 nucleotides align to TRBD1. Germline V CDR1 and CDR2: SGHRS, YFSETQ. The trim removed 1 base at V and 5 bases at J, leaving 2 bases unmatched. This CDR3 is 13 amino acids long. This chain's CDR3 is CASSLRQGHEQYF. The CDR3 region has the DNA TGCGCCAGCAGCTTGAGACAGGGGCACGAGCAGTACTTC.

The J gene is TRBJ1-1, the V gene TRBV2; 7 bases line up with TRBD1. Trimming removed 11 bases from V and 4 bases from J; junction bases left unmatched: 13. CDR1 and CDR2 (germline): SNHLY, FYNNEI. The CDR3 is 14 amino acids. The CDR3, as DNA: TGTGCCGGGGCCCTTTCCGCAGGGGGCACTGAAGCTTTCTTT. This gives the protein CAGALSAGGTEAFF.

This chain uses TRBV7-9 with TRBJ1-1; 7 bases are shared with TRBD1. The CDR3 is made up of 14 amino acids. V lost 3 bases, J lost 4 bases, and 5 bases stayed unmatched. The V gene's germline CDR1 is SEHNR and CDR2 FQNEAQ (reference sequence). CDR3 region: CASSFTQGTTEAFF. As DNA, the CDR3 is TGTGCCAGCAGCTTTACACAGGGGACCACTGAAGCTTTCTTT. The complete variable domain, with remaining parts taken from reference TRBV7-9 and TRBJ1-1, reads DTGVSQNPRHKITKRGQNVTFRCDPISEHNRLYWYRQTLGQGPEFLTYFQNEAQLEKSRLLSDRFSAERPKGSFSTLEIQRTEQGDSAMYLCASSFTQGTTEAFFGQGTRLTVV.

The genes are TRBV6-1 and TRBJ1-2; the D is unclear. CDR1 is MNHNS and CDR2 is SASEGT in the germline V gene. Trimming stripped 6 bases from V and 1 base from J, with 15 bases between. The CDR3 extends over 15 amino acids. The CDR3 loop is CASSQPGLGNYGYTF. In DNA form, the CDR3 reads TGTGCCAGCAGCCAACCGGGTCTGGGTAACTATGGCTACACCTTC.

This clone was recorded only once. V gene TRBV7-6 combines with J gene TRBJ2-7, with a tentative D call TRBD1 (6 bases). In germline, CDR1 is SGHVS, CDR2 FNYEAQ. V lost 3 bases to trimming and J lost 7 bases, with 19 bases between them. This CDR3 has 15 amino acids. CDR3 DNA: TGTGCCAGCAGCTTTGGGGACACTGGCGGGCGAGAGCAGTACTTC. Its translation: CASSFGDTGGREQYF.

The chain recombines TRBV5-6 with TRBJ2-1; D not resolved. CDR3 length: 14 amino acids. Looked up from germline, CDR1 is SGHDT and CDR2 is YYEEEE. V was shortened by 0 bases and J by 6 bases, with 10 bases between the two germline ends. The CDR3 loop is CASSLVSGGNEQFF. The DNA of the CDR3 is TGTGCCAGCAGCTTGGTATCGGGTGGCAATGAGCAGTTCTTC.

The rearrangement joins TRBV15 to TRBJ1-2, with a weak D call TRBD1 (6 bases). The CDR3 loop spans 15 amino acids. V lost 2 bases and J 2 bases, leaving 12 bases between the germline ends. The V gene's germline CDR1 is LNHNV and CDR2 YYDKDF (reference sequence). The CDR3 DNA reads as TGTGCCACCAGCAGACAGACAGGACCGAACTATGGCTACACCTTC. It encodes CATSRQTGPNYGYTF.

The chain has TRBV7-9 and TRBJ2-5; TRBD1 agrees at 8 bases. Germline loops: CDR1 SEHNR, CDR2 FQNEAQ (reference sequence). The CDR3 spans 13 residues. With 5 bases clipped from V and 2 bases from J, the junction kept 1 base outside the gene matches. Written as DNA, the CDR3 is TGTGCCAGCAGCAGGACAGGGCAAGAGACCCAGTACTTC. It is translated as CASSRTGQETQYF.

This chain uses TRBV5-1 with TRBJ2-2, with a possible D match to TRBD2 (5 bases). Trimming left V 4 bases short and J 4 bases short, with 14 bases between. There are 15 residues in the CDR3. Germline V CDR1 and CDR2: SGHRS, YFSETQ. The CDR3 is CASSQAEGPTGELFF. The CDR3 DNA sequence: TGCGCCAGCAGCCAGGCAGAGGGTCCCACCGGGGAGCTGTTTTTT.

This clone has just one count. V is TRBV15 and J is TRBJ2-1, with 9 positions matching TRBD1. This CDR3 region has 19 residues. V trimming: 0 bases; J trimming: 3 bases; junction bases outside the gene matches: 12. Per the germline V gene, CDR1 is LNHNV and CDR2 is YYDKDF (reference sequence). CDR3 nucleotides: TGTGCCACCAGCAGAGATTCGTATTCGGGACAGGGTGACTACAATGAGCAGTTCTTC. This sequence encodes CATSRDSYSGQGDYNEQFF.

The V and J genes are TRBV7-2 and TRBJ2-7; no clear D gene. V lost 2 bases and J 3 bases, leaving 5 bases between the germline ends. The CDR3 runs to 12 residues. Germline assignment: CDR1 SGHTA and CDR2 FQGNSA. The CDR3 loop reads CASSLLVYEQYF. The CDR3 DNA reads TGTGCCAGCAGCTTATTAGTCTACGAGCAGTACTTC.

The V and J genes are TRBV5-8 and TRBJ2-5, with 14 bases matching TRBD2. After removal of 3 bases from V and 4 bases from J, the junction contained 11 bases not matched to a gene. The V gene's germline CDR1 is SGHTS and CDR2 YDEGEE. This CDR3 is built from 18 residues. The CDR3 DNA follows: TGTGCCAGCAGCTATCGGACTAGCGGGAGGAGGGGGAGAGAGACCCAGTACTTC. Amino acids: CASSYRTSGRRGRETQYF.